The clone carrying this T cell receptor beta chain was seen a handful of times. These data are taken from a study of T cell changes during pregnancy in multiple sclerosis. CDR1 and CDR2 (germline): SNHLY, FYNNEI. The CDR3 is made up of 13 amino acids. Trimming removed 5 bases from V and 10 bases from J, with 12 bases in between. Produced via immunoSEQ multiplex PCR; TCRdb's table is partial and in-frame only. The table records about 77,000 clones, approximately 90% of them present only once. The sample here was peripheral blood, taken before pregnancy. This receptor was identified in a female donor with multiple sclerosis, enrolled in a pregnancy study. The chain links TRBV2 to TRBJ1-6; a weak D match, TRBD1 (6 bases). CDR3 region: CASSREGESPLHF. In nucleotides, the CDR3 is TGTGCCAGCAGTAGGGAGGGGGAGTCACCCCTCCACTTT. The full variable domain, its missing parts supplied by reference TRBV2 and TRBJ1-6, is EPEVTQTPSHQVTQMGQEVILRCVPISNHLYFYWYRQILGQKVEFLVSFYNNEISEKSEIFDDQFSVERPDGSNFTLKIRSTKLEDSAMYFCASSREGESPLHFGNGTRLTVT.